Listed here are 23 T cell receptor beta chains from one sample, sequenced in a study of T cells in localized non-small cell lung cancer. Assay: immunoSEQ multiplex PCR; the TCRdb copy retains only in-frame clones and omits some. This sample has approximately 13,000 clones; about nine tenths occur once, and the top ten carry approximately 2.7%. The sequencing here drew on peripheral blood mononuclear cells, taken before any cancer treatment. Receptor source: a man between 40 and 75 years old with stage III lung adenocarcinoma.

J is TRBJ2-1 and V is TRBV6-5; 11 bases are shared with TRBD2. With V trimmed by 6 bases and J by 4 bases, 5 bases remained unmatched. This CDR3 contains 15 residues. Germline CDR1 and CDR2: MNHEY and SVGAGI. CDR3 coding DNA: TGTGCCAGCAGCACCGGGACTAGCGGATACAATGAGCAGTTCTTC. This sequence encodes CASSTGTSGYNEQFF.

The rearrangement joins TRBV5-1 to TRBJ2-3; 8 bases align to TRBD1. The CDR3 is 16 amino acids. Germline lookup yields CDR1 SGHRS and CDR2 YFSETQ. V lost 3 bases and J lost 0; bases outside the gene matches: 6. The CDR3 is CASSYPGTGSTDTQYF. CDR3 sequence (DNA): TGCGCCAGCAGCTACCCCGGGACAGGTAGCACAGATACGCAGTATTTT.

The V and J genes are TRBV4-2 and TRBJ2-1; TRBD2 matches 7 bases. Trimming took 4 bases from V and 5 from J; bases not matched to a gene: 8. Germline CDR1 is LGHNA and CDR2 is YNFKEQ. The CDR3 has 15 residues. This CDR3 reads CASSPVGLQDNEQFF. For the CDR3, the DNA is TGTGCCAGCAGCCCCGTGGGACTACAGGACAATGAGCAGTTCTTC.

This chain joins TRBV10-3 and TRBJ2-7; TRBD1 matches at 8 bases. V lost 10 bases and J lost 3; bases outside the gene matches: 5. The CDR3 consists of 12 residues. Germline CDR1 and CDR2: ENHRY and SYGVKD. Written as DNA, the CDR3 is TGTGCCACCGGACAGGGAGGCTACGAGCAGTACTTC. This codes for CATGQGGYEQYF.

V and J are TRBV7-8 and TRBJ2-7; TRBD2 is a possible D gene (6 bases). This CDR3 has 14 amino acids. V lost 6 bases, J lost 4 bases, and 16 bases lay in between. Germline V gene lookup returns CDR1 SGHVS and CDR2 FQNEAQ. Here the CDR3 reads CASSSVGGSYEQYF. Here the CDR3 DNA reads TGTGCCAGCAGTTCCGTTGGGGGGTCTTACGAGCAGTACTTC.

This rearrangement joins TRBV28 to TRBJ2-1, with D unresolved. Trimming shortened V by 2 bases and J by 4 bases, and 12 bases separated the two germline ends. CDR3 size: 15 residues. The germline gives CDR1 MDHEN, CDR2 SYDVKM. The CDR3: CASSLGNPGYNEQFF. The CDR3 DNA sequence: TGTGCCAGCAGTTTAGGTAATCCTGGGTACAATGAGCAGTTCTTC.

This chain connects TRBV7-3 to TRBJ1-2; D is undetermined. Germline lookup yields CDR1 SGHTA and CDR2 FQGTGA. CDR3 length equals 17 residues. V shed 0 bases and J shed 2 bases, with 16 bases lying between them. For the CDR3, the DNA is TGTGCCAGCAGCTTAACGAGGGCTCCAGGCTCGAACTATGGCTACACCTTC. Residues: CASSLTRAPGSNYGYTF. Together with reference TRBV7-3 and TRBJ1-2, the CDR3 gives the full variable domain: GAGVSQTPSNKVTEKGKYVELRCDPISGHTALYWYRQSLGQGPEFLIYFQGTGAADDSGLPNDRFFAVRPEGSVSTLKIQRTERGDSAVYLCASSLTRAPGSNYGYTFGSGTRLTVV.

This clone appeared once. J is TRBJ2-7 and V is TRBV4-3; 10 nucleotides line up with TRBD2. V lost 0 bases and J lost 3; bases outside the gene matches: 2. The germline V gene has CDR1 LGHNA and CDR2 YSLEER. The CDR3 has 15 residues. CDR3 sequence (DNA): TGCGCCAGCAGCCAAGAAGCGGGAGGGAACTACGAGCAGTACTTC. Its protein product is CASSQEAGGNYEQYF.

The DNA of the CDR3 is TGTGCCAGCAGCCAAGAGGGCAGGGCCGAAGAGACCCAGTACTTC. Translating gives CASSQEGRAEETQYF. The chain is built from TRBV4-2 and TRBJ2-5; perhaps TRBD1 as D (5 bases). The CDR3 has 15 amino acids. Germline CDR1 reads LGHNA; CDR2 reads YNFKEQ. Between the trimmed V and J ends, which lost 0 bases and 3 bases, there was a span of 11 bases.

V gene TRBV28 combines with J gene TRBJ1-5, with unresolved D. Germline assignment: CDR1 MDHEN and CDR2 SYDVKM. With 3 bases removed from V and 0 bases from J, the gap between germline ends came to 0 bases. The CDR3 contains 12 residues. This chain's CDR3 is CASSFSNQPQHF. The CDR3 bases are TGTGCCAGCAGTTTTAGCAATCAGCCCCAGCATTTT.

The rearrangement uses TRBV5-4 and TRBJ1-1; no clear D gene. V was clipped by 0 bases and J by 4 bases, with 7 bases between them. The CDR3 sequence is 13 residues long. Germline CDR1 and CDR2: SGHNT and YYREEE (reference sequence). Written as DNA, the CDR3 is TGTGCCAGCAGCTTGGGGGGTGTCACTGAAGCTTTCTTT. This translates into CASSLGGVTEAFF. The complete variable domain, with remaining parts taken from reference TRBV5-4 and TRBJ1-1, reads ETGVTQSPTHLIKTRGQQVTLRCSSQSGHNTVSWYQQALGQGPQFIFQYYREEENGRGNFPPRFSGLQFPNYSSELNVNALELDDSALYLCASSLGGVTEAFFGQGTRLTVV.

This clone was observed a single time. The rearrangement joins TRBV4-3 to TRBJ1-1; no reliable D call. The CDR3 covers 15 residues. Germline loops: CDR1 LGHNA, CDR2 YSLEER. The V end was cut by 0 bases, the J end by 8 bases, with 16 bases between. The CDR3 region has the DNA TGCGCCAGCAGCCAAGAACCCGGCCCCGGGCTAGAAGCTTTCTTT. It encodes CASSQEPGPGLEAFF.

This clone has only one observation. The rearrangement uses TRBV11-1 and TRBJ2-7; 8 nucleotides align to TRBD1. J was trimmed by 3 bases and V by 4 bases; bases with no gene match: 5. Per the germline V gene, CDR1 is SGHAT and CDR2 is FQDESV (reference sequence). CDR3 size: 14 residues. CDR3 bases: TGTGCCAGCAGCTCCGGACAGGGCTACTACGAGCAGTACTTC. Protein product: CASSSGQGYYEQYF. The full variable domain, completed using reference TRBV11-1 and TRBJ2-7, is EAEVAQSPRYKITEKSQAVAFWCDPISGHATLYWYRQILGQGPELLVQFQDESVVDDSQLPKDRFSAERLKGVDSTLKIQPAELGDSAMYLCASSSGQGYYEQYFGPGTRLTVT.

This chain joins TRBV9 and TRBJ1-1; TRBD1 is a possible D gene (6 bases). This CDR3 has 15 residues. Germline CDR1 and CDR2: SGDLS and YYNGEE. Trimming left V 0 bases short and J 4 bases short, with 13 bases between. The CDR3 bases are TGTGCCAGCAGCGTAGAGGGGGGTGGTTTCACTGAAGCTTTCTTT. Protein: CASSVEGGGFTEAFF.

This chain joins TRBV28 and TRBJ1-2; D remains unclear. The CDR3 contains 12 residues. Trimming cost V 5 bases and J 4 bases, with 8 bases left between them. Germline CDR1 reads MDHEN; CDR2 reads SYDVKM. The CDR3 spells CASSMRFYGYTF. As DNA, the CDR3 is TGTGCCAGCAGTATGCGGTTCTATGGCTACACCTTC.

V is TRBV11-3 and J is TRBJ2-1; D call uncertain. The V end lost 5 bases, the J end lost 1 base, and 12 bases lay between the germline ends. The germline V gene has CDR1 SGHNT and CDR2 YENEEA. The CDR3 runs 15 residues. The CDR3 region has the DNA TGTGCCAGCAGCCCTGACATCCGGTCCTACAATGAGCAGTTCTTC. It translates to CASSPDIRSYNEQFF. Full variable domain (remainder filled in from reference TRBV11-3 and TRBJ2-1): EAGVVQSPRYKIIEKKQPVAFWCNPISGHNTLYWYLQNLGQGPELLIRYENEEAVDDSQLPKDRFSAERLKGVDSTLKIQPAELGDSAVYLCASSPDIRSYNEQFFGPGTRLTVL.

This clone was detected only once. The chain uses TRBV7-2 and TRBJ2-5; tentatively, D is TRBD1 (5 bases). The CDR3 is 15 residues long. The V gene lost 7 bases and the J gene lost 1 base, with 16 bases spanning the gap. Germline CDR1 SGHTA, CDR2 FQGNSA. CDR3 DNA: TGTGCCAGCAACCATATTCAGGGTGGCCAAGAGACCCAGTACTTC. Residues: CASNHIQGGQETQYF.

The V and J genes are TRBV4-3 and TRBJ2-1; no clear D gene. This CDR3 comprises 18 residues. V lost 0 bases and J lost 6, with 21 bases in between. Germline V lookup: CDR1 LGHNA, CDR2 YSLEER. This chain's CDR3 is CASSQDLAPPSRCNEQFF. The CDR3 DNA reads TGCGCCAGCAGCCAAGATTTGGCTCCACCCTCCCGATGCAATGAGCAGTTCTTC.

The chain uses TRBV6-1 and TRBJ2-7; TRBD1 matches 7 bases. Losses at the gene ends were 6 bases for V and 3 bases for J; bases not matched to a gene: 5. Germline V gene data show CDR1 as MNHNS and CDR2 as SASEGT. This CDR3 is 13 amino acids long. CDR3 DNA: TGTGCCAGCAGCCGGGGACAGAACTACGAGCAGTACTTC. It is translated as CASSRGQNYEQYF.

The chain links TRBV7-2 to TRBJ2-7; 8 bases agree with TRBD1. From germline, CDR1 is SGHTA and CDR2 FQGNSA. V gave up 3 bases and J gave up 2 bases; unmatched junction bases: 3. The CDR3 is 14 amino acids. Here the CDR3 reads CASSFGQGPYEQYF. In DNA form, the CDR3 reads TGTGCCAGCAGCTTTGGACAGGGTCCCTACGAGCAGTACTTC.

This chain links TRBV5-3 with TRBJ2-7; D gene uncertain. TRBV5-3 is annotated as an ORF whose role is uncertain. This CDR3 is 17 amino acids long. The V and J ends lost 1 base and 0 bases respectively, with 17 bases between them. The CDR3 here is CARSLTHGCDNSYEQYF. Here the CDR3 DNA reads TGTGCCAGAAGCTTGACTCATGGGTGCGACAACTCCTACGAGCAGTACTTC.

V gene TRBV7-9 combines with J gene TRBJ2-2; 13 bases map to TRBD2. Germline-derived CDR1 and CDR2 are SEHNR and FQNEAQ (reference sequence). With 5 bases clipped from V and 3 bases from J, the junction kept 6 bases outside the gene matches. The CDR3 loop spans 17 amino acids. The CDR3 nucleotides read TGTGCCAGCAGCACCGGGACTAGCGGGAAGGACACCGGGGAGCTGTTTTTT. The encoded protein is CASSTGTSGKDTGELFF.

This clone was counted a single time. DNA for the CDR3: TGTGCCAGCTCAACAGGGATCCCTGACGAGCAGTACTTC. This sequence encodes CASSTGIPDEQYF. The chain joins TRBV18 to TRBJ2-7, with D possibly TRBD1 on 6 matching bases. This CDR3 has 13 amino acids. V was shortened by 5 bases and J by 5 bases, with 13 bases between the two germline ends. CDR1 is KGHSH and CDR2 is LQKENI in the germline V gene.